This T cell receptor (beta chain) was sequenced during a study of T cells in Graves' hyperthyroidism and ophthalmopathy (dated 2019 in TCRdb). About the investigation overall: Peripheral blood was sampled at the time of initial diagnosis, prior to any treatment. An independent validation cohort of around 20 hyperthyroidism patients and 17 patients who later progressed to ophthalmopathy tested prospective prediction of ophthalmopathy. After sampling, hyperthyroidism patients received methimazole starting at 30 mg daily, and ophthalmopathy patients received high-dose intravenous methylprednisolone. The study also compared thyroid tissue and blood T-cell repertoires from a handful of Graves' hyperthyroidism patients. To identify TCR V-J signatures that set the groups apart, the researchers used a discovery cohort of approximately 98 patients, made up of under 45 with Graves' ophthalmopathy and some 55 with stable Graves' hyperthyroidism. TCR Vbeta CDR3 sequencing of approximately 140 peripheral blood samples (over 40 ophthalmopathy, 75 hyperthyroidism and roughly 17 progressor patients) is reported in the paper. For training and testing, the roughly 100 patients in the discovery cohort were randomly divided in a 7:3 ratio. Overall results and qualifications from the work: In validation, the model predicted progression to ophthalmopathy a median of about 6.8 months before onset, with roughly 70% sensitivity and about 75% specificity. In cross-validation, a model built on a 13 V-J signature told ophthalmopathy apart from stable hyperthyroidism with just under 90% sensitivity and 81% to 82% specificity, and in testing the same model reached 80%/75%. Sample size was not statistically predetermined, and investigators were not blinded to group allocation. Most expanded thyroid clonotypes (frequency above 0.001) were also detected in blood, a finding suggesting that blood repertoires may reflect thyroid immune responses.

This clonotype has ten or more counts. Its target antigen remains unknown. Base qualities are missing; no much larger clone stands one base away. Stable Graves' hyperthyroidism was defined as no progression to ophthalmopathy during 18 months of follow-up. Hyperthyroidism patients were aged 18 to 65 years and newly diagnosed, with disease duration of less than 2 months. The study excluded patients with uncontrolled infections, other autoimmune diseases, pregnancy or lactation. Clinical symptoms, serum thyroxine and TRAb, thyroid ultrasound, and orbital computed tomography formed the basis for the diagnoses. Ficoll-Paque density gradient centrifugation was used to isolate PBMCs from around 10 ml of fresh peripheral blood. Total RNA was extracted using Trizol reagent, and RNA quality was assessed on an Agilent 2100 Bioanalyzer. In the germline V gene, CDR1 corresponds to KGHSH and CDR2 to LQKENI. Trimmed from V: 0 bases; trimmed from J: 2 bases; junction bases lacking a gene match: 4. Measured from the cysteine to the phenylalanine, the CDR3 is 17 residues long. Solely the CDR3 DNA is kept, with 51 bases framed from the first base.

The TCR beta CDR3 regions were amplified from RNA transcripts. A first-round RT-PCR of the TCR CDR3 used the HTBI primer set with the Qiagen OneStep RT-PCR kit. The libraries were constructed in a second round of multiplex PCR and then size-selected and purified. Libraries were sequenced paired-end with 100 bp reads on an Illumina HiSeq2000. On the authors' methods: SOAPnuke was used to process the raw data, throwing out any read that contained adapters or uncalled bases, had a mean Phred below 15, or lacked an exact constant-primer or identifier match. High-quality paired reads were merged with COPE v1.2.5, and unique nucleotide sequences were defined as clonotypes. Clonotypes were aligned to IMGT TRBV, TRBD and TRBJ reference segments using MiTCR v1.1. The analysis was restricted to V-J combinations with a frequency above 0.0001, which together covered approximately 99% of the repertoires. A TCS score was defined as the ratio of F50 (clonal expansion) to E x V (chaos), with BLOSUM62-based TCRdist applied between CDR3 peptides within each V-J. Welch's t-statistics and random forest reduced around 520 V-J features to some 14, which were used in a naive Bayes classifier (R e1071). TCRdb reanalyzed the raw reads on its own, using fastp at Q25 for trimming and MiXCR for clone calling, and kept in-frame beta chains. Records with the same CDR3 protein are collapsed into one entry carrying the most frequent genes and DNA. TCRdb, not the original authors, processed these V and J calls. Present in this sample are about 360,000 distinct CDR3 sequences, 13% of which were seen just once. Of the sample, 9.2% is held by the ten largest clones.

Sequencing was performed on blood. This sequence uses TRBV18 and TRBJ1-5, with 10 middle bases fitting TRBD1. This receptor was taken from a young woman with Graves' hyperthyroidism. The DNA reads TGTGCCAGCTCACCACCGAGACAGGGGGCAGGCAATCAGCCCCAGCATTTT. This codes for CASSPPRQGAGNQPQHF.